One sample yielded the 22 T cell receptor beta chains listed below, sequenced in a study of blood T cell repertoires in COVID-19. Assay: immunoSEQ multiplex PCR; the TCRdb copy retains only in-frame clones and omits some. Counted here are some 98,000 clones, 84% occurring once; the ten biggest clones make up around 25%. The sequenced sample was peripheral blood. The source of these receptors is a man aged 55 to 70 with acute or convalescent COVID-19.

The genes are TRBV20-1 and TRBJ1-2; D is unresolved. There are 10 residues in the CDR3. Germline V gene data show CDR1 as DFQATT and CDR2 as SNEGSKA (reference sequence). Trimming removed 5 bases at V and 5 bases at J, with 6 bases between. The CDR3 region is CSAPVYGYTF. CDR3 DNA sequence: TGCAGTGCTCCAGTGTATGGCTACACCTTC.

The chain joins TRBV19 to TRBJ2-2; a weak D match, TRBD2 (6 bases). Per germline, CDR1 LNHDA and CDR2 SQIVND (reference sequence). V shed 3 bases and J shed 7 bases, with 18 bases lying between them. The CDR3 runs 16 residues. The CDR3 here is CASSMNPGGTGGELFF. CDR3 coding DNA: TGTGCCAGTAGTATGAACCCGGGCGGGACGGGCGGGGAGCTGTTTTTT.

V gene TRBV15 combines with J gene TRBJ2-1, with 10 positions matching TRBD2. The V segment lost 8 bases and the J segment 8 bases; nucleotides outside the gene matches: 3. The germline gives CDR1 LNHNV, CDR2 YYDKDF (reference sequence). The CDR3 loop spans 12 amino acids. Here the CDR3 reads CATGGTSDEQFF. In DNA, the CDR3 is TGTGCCACCGGGGGGACTAGCGATGAGCAGTTCTTC.

This sequence joins TRBV28 and TRBJ1-5; D is uncertain. Germline V CDR1 and CDR2: MDHEN, SYDVKM. The CDR3 covers 14 residues. V lost 1 base and J 4 bases, leaving 8 bases between the germline ends. Here the CDR3 DNA reads TGTGCCAGCAGTTTATTTGGAGGGAATCAGCCCCAGCATTTT. This sequence encodes CASSLFGGNQPQHF.

The rearrangement uses TRBV27 and TRBJ1-1, with D possibly matching TRBD1 (5 bases). Germline V gives CDR1 MNHEY, CDR2 SMNVEV (reference sequence). The V end lost 5 bases, the J end lost 1 base, and 11 bases lay between the germline ends. CDR3 size: 14 residues. The CDR3 DNA follows: TGTGCCAGCAGTCCCGCAGGGAAGAACACTGAAGCTTTCTTT. This translates into CASSPAGKNTEAFF.

This clone showed up just a few times. The chain couples TRBV7-3 to TRBJ2-1; D ambiguous. The CDR3 loop spans 13 amino acids. Germline values: CDR1 SGHTA, CDR2 FQGTGA. V was shortened by 5 bases and J by 5 bases, with 10 bases between the two germline ends. The chain's CDR3 is CASSTDTHNEQFF. The CDR3 nucleotides are TGTGCCAGCAGCACTGACACCCACAATGAGCAGTTCTTC.

The chain joins TRBV19 to TRBJ1-4; D perhaps matches TRBD1 (6 bases). Per the germline V gene, CDR1 is LNHDA and CDR2 is SQIVND (reference sequence). The CDR3 sequence is 14 residues long. Between the trimmed V and J ends, which lost 3 bases and 6 bases, there was a span of 11 bases. CDR3 sequence: CASSIYREDEKLFF. In DNA form, the CDR3 reads TGTGCCAGTAGTATTTACAGGGAAGATGAAAAACTGTTTTTT. Drawing the rest from reference TRBV19 and TRBJ1-4, the complete variable domain is DGGITQSPKYLFRKEGQNVTLSCEQNLNHDAMYWYRQDPGQGLRLIYYSQIVNDFQKGDIAEGYSVSREKKESFPLTVTSAQKNPTAFYLCASSIYREDEKLFFGSGTQLSVL.

The rearrangement links TRBV5-6 to TRBJ2-1, with D unclear. The germline V gene encodes CDR1 SGHDT and CDR2 YYEEEE. V lost 0 bases and J 3 bases, leaving 16 bases between the germline ends. CDR3 length: 17 amino acids. CDR3 coding DNA: TGTGCCAGCAGCTTGGTCCGGGTTGAGGTCCACTACAATGAGCAGTTCTTC. This encodes CASSLVRVEVHYNEQFF.

The J gene is TRBJ1-1, the V gene TRBV11-1; no definite D call. The CDR3 covers 13 residues. The germline V and J ends were trimmed by 5 bases and 4 bases, with 11 bases remaining between them. The germline V gene has CDR1 SGHAT and CDR2 FQDESV (reference sequence). DNA for the CDR3: TGTGCCAGCAGCGCCCGGGAGGCCACTGAAGCTTTCTTT. It encodes CASSAREATEAFF.

Only one count was recorded for this clone. The chain uses TRBV4-2 and TRBJ2-2; 7 nucleotides line up with TRBD1. The ends lost 0 bases at V and 5 bases at J; junction bases unmatched: 3. There are 15 residues in the CDR3. Germline V gene sequence: CDR1 LGHNA, CDR2 YNFKEQ. The CDR3 bases are TGTGCCAGCAGCCAAGATCAACAGGGGACCGGGGAGCTGTTTTTT. Protein: CASSQDQQGTGELFF.

This chain connects TRBV2 to TRBJ1-2; D is perhaps TRBD1 (6 bases). Looked up from germline, CDR1 is SNHLY and CDR2 is FYNNEI. V shed 6 bases and J shed 4 bases, with 9 bases lying between them. The CDR3 loop spans 12 amino acids. The CDR3 reads CASRDRFYGYTF. The CDR3 region has the DNA TGTGCCAGCAGGGACAGATTCTATGGCTACACCTTC.

The V and J genes are TRBV20-1 and TRBJ1-5, with TRBD1 as a possible D gene (6 bases). The CDR3 is 14 residues long. Germline assignment: CDR1 DFQATT and CDR2 SNEGSKA (reference sequence). Trimming took off 3 bases at V and 1 base at J, with 10 bases between the two ends. The CDR3 bases are TGCAGTGCTAGTCAGGGGATCAGCAATCAGCCCCAGCATTTT. This sequence encodes CSASQGISNQPQHF.

The rearrangement links TRBV6-5 to TRBJ2-2; TRBD1 agrees at 8 bases. J gave up 8 bases and V 2 bases, and 7 bases lay outside the gene matches. The CDR3 is 15 amino acids. In germline, CDR1 is MNHEY, CDR2 SVGAGI. The CDR3 region has the DNA TGTGCCAGCAGTTACCGAGAGACAGGGGCTGGGGAGCTGTTTTTT. Protein sequence: CASSYRETGAGELFF.

This chain links TRBV30 with TRBJ1-2, with a possible D match to TRBD1 (5 bases). The V gene lost 3 bases and the J gene lost 6 bases, with 14 bases spanning the gap. The CDR3 is made up of 13 amino acids. Germline assignment: CDR1 GTSNPN and CDR2 SVGIG (reference sequence). This CDR3 is CAWRLRGGDGYTF. In nucleotides, the CDR3 is TGTGCCTGGAGACTGCGGGGGGGAGATGGCTACACCTTC.

The rearrangement uses TRBV7-9 and TRBJ2-1; 13 nucleotides agree with TRBD2. There are 17 residues in the CDR3. Germline V gives CDR1 SEHNR, CDR2 FQNEAQ (reference sequence). V lost 4 bases, J lost 0 bases, and 3 bases stayed unmatched. The CDR3 is CASSSTSGGSSYNEQFF. In DNA, the CDR3 is TGTGCCAGCAGCTCGACTAGCGGGGGGAGCTCCTACAATGAGCAGTTCTTC. The full variable domain, with the rest looked up from reference TRBV7-9 and TRBJ2-1, is DTGVSQNPRHKITKRGQNVTFRCDPISEHNRLYWYRQTLGQGPEFLTYFQNEAQLEKSRLLSDRFSAERPKGSFSTLEIQRTEQGDSAMYLCASSSTSGGSSYNEQFFGPGTRLTVL.

The chain uses TRBV4-3 and TRBJ2-2, with 9 bases lining up with TRBD2. Trimming took 1 base from V and 7 from J; bases not matched to a gene: 10. Germline CDR1 is LGHNA and CDR2 is YSLEER. The CDR3 is made up of 17 amino acids. The chain's CDR3 is CASSQALGSGGLGELFF. Written as DNA, the CDR3 is TGCGCCAGCAGCCAAGCCTTGGGTAGCGGGGGACTCGGGGAGCTGTTTTTT.

The CDR3 is CASRRNRESTEAFF. The DNA for the CDR3 is TGTGCCAGTAGGCGGAACAGGGAGAGCACTGAAGCTTTCTTT. The gene calls are TRBV19 and TRBJ1-1; a weak D match, TRBD1 (6 bases). V was clipped by 6 bases and J by 4 bases, with 15 bases between them. The CDR3 length is 14 residues. Per germline, CDR1 LNHDA and CDR2 SQIVND (reference sequence).

The chain uses TRBV10-2 and TRBJ2-7, with D perhaps TRBD2 (5 bases). V lost 2 bases and J lost 0, with 14 bases in between. Germline assignment: CDR1 WSHSY and CDR2 SAAADI. This CDR3 has 16 amino acids. CDR3 protein: CASSERGSSSSYEQYF. CDR3 coding DNA: TGCGCCAGCAGTGAGCGGGGATCCTCGAGCTCCTACGAGCAGTACTTC.

V usage is TRBV6-4 and J usage is TRBJ2-2; unclear D gene. Trimming left V 6 bases short and J 7 bases short, with 9 bases between. This CDR3 has 12 amino acids. Per germline, CDR1 MRHNA and CDR2 SNTAGT. Written as DNA, the CDR3 is TGTGCCAGCAGAACCAACTACGGGGAGCTGTTTTTT. This sequence encodes CASRTNYGELFF.

The V and J genes are TRBV7-2 and TRBJ2-3; TRBD1 aligns across 7 bases. V trimming: 5 bases; J trimming: 0 bases; junction bases outside the gene matches: 8. There are 16 residues in the CDR3. CDR1 SGHTA and CDR2 FQGNSA come from the germline V gene. CDR3 region: CASSPQGPGSTDTQYF. CDR3 coding DNA: TGTGCCAGCAGCCCACAGGGGCCGGGAAGCACAGATACGCAGTATTTT.

The gene calls are TRBV6-5 and TRBJ1-1, with D possibly TRBD1 on 6 matching bases. Trimming removed 0 bases from V and 1 base from J, with 12 bases in between. The CDR3 has 16 amino acids. Germline V gene data show CDR1 as MNHEY and CDR2 as SVGAGI. Here the CDR3 DNA reads TGTGCCAGCAGTTACTCGCCAGGGGTTAGGAACACTGAAGCTTTCTTT. Amino acid sequence: CASSYSPGVRNTEAFF.

The V gene is TRBV14, the J gene TRBJ2-1; 9 positions agree with TRBD2. This CDR3 has 18 residues. The ends lost 4 bases at V and 5 bases at J; junction bases unmatched: 15. CDR1 SGHDN and CDR2 FVKESK come from the germline V gene. CDR3 residues: CASSPKGPLASGDNEQFF. The CDR3 DNA is TGTGCCAGCAGCCCCAAGGGGCCGTTGGCTAGCGGGGACAATGAGCAGTTCTTC.